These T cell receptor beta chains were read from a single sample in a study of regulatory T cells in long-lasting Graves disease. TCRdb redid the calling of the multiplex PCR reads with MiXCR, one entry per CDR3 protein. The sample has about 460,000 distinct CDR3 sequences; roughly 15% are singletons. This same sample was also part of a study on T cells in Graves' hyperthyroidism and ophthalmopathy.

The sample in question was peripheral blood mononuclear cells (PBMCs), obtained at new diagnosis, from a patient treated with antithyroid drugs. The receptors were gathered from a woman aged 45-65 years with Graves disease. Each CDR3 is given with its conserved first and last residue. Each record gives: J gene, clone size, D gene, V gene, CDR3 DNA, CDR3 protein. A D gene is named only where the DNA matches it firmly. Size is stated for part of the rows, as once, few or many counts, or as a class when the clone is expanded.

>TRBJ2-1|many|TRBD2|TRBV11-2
TGTGCCAGCAGCTCGCACTCCGGGACTAGCGGGAGTGGTGAGCAGTTCTTC
CASSSHSGTSGSGEQFF
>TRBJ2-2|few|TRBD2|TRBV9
TGTGCCAGCAGCAGCGGGAGGGCCTACACCGGGGAGCTGTTTTTT
CASSSGRAYTGELFF
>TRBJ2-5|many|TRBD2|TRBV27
TGTGCCAGCAGCTCACGACTAGCGGGAGGCGAGACCCAGTACTTC
CASSSRLAGGETQYF
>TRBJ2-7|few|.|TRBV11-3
TGTGCCAGCAGCTCAGTTATGTCTAGCTACTCCTACGAGCAGTACTTC
CASSSVMSSYSYEQYF
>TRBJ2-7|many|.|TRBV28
TGTGCCAGCAGTGAAAGCGCAGGGCGCAAGTTCTACGAGCAGTACTTC
CASSESAGRKFYEQYF
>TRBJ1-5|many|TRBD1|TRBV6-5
TGTGCCAGCAGTTACGGGCAGGGGGCGGATCAGCCCCAGCATTTT
CASSYGQGADQPQHF
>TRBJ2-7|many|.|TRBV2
TGTGCCAGCGATGAGGGGGGGACCGAGCAGTACTTC
CASDEGGTEQYF
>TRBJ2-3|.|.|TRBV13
TGTGCCAGCAGCCCTACCGGAGTGAAGGATACGCAGTATTTT
CASSPTGVKDTQYF
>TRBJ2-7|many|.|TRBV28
TGTGCCAGCAGTTCCACAGGGCCTACCTACGAGCAGTACTTC
CASSSTGPTYEQYF
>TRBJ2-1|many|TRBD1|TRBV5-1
TGCGCCAGCAGCTTGGTGGACAGGGGCTACAATGAGCAGTTCTTC
CASSLVDRGYNEQFF
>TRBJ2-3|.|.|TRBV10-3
TGTGCCATCAGCGCCTCAAATACGCAGTATTTT
CAISASNTQYF
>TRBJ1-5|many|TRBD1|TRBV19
TGTGCCAGTAAGGACAGGGGTTTTGGCAATCAGCCCCAGCATTTT
CASKDRGFGNQPQHF
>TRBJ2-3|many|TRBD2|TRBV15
TGTGCCACGACCCAGCGCGGCGGGAGGGCGGCAGATACGCAGTATTTT
CATTQRGGRAADTQYF
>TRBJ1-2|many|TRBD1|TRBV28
TGTGCCAGCATAGTGAGGGGACAGGGGGTAGGCTACACCTTC
CASIVRGQGVGYTF
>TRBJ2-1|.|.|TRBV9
TGTGCCAGCAGCGTAGGACTAGGATTTGTTGAGCAGTTCTTC
CASSVGLGFVEQFF
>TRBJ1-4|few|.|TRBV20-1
TGCAGTGCTAAATCAGGGTGGGGAGAAAAACTGTTTTTT
CSAKSGWGEKLFF
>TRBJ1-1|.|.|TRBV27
TGTGCCAGCAGTTGGAGCGGGAGGAAGAACACTAAAGCTTTCTTT
CASSWSGRKNTKAFF
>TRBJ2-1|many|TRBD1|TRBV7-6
TGTGCCAGCAGCTCCCCCCGGACAGGGAACAATGAGCAGTTCTTC
CASSSPRTGNNEQFF
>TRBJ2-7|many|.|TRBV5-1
TGCGCCAGCAGCTTGGGGGTAGGCGAGCAGTACTTC
CASSLGVGEQYF
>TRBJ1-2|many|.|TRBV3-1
TGTGCCAGCAGCCCAGGACGGCATATTGGCTACACCTTC
CASSPGRHIGYTF
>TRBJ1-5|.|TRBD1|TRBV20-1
TGCAGTGCCGAAGGGACAGCTCATCAGCCCCAGCATTTT
CSAEGTAHQPQHF
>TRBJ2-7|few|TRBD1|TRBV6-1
TGTGCCAGCAGTGATACGACAGGGGCCGAGCAGTACTTC
CASSDTTGAEQYF
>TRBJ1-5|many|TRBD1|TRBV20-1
TGCAGTGCTCCGGACAGGGACAGCAATCAGCCCCAGCATTTT
CSAPDRDSNQPQHF
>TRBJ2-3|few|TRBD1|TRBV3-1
TGTGCCAGCGGGACAGTGAGCACAGATACGCAGTATTTT
CASGTVSTDTQYF
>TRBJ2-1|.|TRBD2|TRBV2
TGTGCCAGCAGCCTACTAGCGGGAGATGTGAATGAGCAGTTCTTC
CASSLLAGDVNEQFF
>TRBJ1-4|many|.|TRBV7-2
TGTGCCAGCAGCCCTCAACCGGTGGAAAAACTGTTTTTT
CASSPQPVEKLFF
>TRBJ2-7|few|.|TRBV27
TGTGCCAGCAGTTTTTACCGGGAAGGCTACGAGCAGTACTTC
CASSFYREGYEQYF
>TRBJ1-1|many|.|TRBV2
TGTGCCAGCAGTGCTCATTTGGACAGAATGAACACTGAAGCTTTCTTT
CASSAHLDRMNTEAFF
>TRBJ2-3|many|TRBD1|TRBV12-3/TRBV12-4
TGTGCCAGCAGCCCTGGGGACAGGAGGGTTTCAGATACGCAGTATTTT
CASSPGDRRVSDTQYF
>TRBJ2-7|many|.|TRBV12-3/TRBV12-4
TGTGCCAGTAAACCGGGACTTACCTACGAGCAGTACTTC
CASKPGLTYEQYF
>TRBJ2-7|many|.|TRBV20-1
TGCAGTGCTGAGGATACGGGGAGCTCCTACGAGCAGTACTTC
CSAEDTGSSYEQYF
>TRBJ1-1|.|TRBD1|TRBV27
TGTGCCAGCGGCCAGGGACAGGGGAGGAACACTGAAGCTTTCTTT
CASGQGQGRNTEAFF
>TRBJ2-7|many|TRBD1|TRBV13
TGTGCCAGCAGCGGGGGACAGGCCTCCTACGAGCAGTACTTC
CASSGGQASYEQYF
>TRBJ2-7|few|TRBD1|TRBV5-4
TGTGCCAGCAGCTTGGCCGAAGGGACAGGGATTAACGAGCAGTACTTC
CASSLAEGTGINEQYF
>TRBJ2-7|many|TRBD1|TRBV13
TGTGCCAGCAGCTTAGCCTGGGACAGGACATCCTACGAGCAGTACTTC
CASSLAWDRTSYEQYF
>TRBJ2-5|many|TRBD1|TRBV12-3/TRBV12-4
TGTGCCAGCAGTGGGGAGACAGGGAGAGAGACCCAGTACTTC
CASSGETGRETQYF
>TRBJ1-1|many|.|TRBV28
TGTGCCAGCAGTTTATCAGCAGGAGCCCACACCATGAACACTGAAGCTTTCTTT
CASSLSAGAHTMNTEAFF
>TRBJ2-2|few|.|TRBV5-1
TGCGCCAGCAGGGGAGCGGAGGGATCCACCGGGGAGCTGTTTTTT
CASRGAEGSTGELFF
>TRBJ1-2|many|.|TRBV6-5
TGTGCCAGCAGTTCATCTCCAGGGGCGCGTCGCCATGGCTACACCTTC
CASSSSPGARRHGYTF
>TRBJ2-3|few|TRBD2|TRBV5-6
TGTGCCAGCAGCCCTCTAGCGGGAGGAGGGTTGGATACGCAGTATTTT
CASSPLAGGGLDTQYF
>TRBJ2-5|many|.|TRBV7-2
TGTGCCAGCAGCTTAGACGTCTTCTCCGGGACCCAGTACTTC
CASSLDVFSGTQYF
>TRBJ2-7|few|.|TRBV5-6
TGTGCCAGCAGCAGGACAGTCCCCTACGAGCAGTACTTC
CASSRTVPYEQYF
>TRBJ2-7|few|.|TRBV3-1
TGTGCCAGCAGCCAAGCTCCGAGTCTGGGCTACGAGCAGTACTTC
CASSQAPSLGYEQYF
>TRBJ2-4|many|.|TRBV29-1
TGCAGCGTTGAAGATCCCCAGGGGTTTTTTGGCAAAAACATTCAGTACTTC
CSVEDPQGFFGKNIQYF
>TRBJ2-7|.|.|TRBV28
TGTGCCAGCAGTTTACTGGGGACTCTCTACGAGCAGTACTTC
CASSLLGTLYEQYF
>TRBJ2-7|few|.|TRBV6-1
TGTGCCAGCGGGGCGGAGACCTCCTACGAGCAGTACTTC
CASGAETSYEQYF
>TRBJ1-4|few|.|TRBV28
TGTGCCAGCACCTTAGGGGAAAAACTGTTTTTT
CASTLGEKLFF
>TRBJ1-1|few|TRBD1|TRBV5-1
TGCGCCAGCAGCGAGGGACAGGGGGCACCCACTGAAGCTTTCTTT
CASSEGQGAPTEAFF
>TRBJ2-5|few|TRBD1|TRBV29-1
TGCAGCGTTGAGCGGGACAGGGGCAAAGAGACCCAGTACTTC
CSVERDRGKETQYF
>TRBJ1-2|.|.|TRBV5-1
TGCGCCAGCAGCGCCGCCAGAGGAGCTAACTATGGCTACACCTTC
CASSAARGANYGYTF
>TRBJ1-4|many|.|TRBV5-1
TGCGCCAGCAGCTTGTCCGAAGTGAGAGAAAAACTGTTTTTT
CASSLSEVREKLFF
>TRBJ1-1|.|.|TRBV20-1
TGCAGTGCTAGAGGGGCCTTTGGCGCAGGGGAAGTCTCCACTGAAGCTTTCTTT
CSARGAFGAGEVSTEAFF
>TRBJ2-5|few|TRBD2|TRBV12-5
TGTGCTAGTGGTTTGGTGACTAGCGGGAGGGTAGAGACCCAGTACTTC
CASGLVTSGRVETQYF
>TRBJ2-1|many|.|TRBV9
TGTGCCAGCAGCGCTAGGGGAAGGGCCTCCTACAATGAGCAGTTCTTC
CASSARGRASYNEQFF